The 20 T cell receptor beta chains below all came from one sample that was sequenced in a study of shared clonotypes between healthy human individuals. Generated by immunoSEQ multiplex PCR, the TCRdb table keeps only in-frame clones and is missing some. This table holds millions of clones, more than 85% found once. Sequencing input: naive CD4+ T cells from PBMCs. This sample's subset: CD45RA+ positively selected. The receptors were sampled from a man between 18 and 29 years old in good health. Some clones in this sample may be carry-over from other donors' samples.

The chain uses TRBV4-2 and TRBJ1-2; TRBD1 is a possible D gene (6 bases). There are 16 residues in the CDR3. Germline V gene lookup returns CDR1 LGHNA and CDR2 YNFKEQ. The germline V and J ends were trimmed by 4 bases and 4 bases, with 19 bases remaining between them. Here the CDR3 DNA reads TGTGCCAGCAGCCCAACAGCCCGGGGGCTGGTCTATGGCTACACCTTC. Protein: CASSPTARGLVYGYTF.

This clone was picked up one time. The rearrangement uses TRBV5-6 and TRBJ2-3; D may be TRBD2 (6 bases). Germline values: CDR1 SGHDT, CDR2 YYEEEE. Deletions cut 5 bases from V and 2 bases from J, with 9 bases between. The CDR3 consists of 13 residues. In DNA, the CDR3 is TGTGCCAGCAGAGGGGACTTCACAGATACGCAGTATTTT. It translates to CASRGDFTDTQYF.

This chain connects TRBV28 to TRBJ2-5; no definite D call. CDR1 and CDR2 (germline): MDHEN, SYDVKM. V gave up 4 bases and J gave up 5 bases, with 8 bases separating them. CDR3 length: 12 residues. The chain's CDR3 is CASSSFAETQYF. The CDR3 coding sequence is TGTGCCAGCAGTTCTTTTGCGGAGACCCAGTACTTC.

This chain connects TRBV4-1 to TRBJ1-1; TRBD1 matches 11 bases. The CDR3 consists of 14 residues. Germline-derived CDR1 and CDR2 are MGHRA and YSYEKL. Germline trimming cut 4 bases from V and 4 bases from J; bases unmatched to any gene: 2. CDR3 sequence: CASSRDRGSTEAFF. The CDR3 bases are TGCGCCAGCAGCCGGGACAGGGGGTCCACTGAAGCTTTCTTT.

The rearrangement links TRBV30 to TRBJ2-7; a weak D match, TRBD1 (5 bases). Germline loops: CDR1 GTSNPN, CDR2 SVGIG (reference sequence). V gave up 0 bases and J gave up 3 bases, with 9 bases separating them. The CDR3 contains 13 residues. The CDR3: CAWSVQEFYEQYF. In nucleotides, the CDR3 is TGTGCCTGGAGTGTACAGGAATTCTACGAGCAGTACTTC.

The J gene is TRBJ2-4, the V gene TRBV6-1; 8 nucleotides line up with TRBD1. The CDR3 spans 13 residues. Germline values: CDR1 MNHNS, CDR2 SASEGT. The junction had 7 bases not matched to a gene; V was cut back by 7 bases and J by 8 bases. As DNA, the CDR3 is TGTGCCAGCAACGGACAGGGCCCCGACATTCAGTACTTC. This translates into CASNGQGPDIQYF.

This chain uses TRBV5-4 with TRBJ2-3; TRBD2 matches at 10 bases. Trimming cost V 3 bases and J 6 bases; bases outside gene matches: 4. From germline, CDR1 is SGHNT and CDR2 YYREEE (reference sequence). CDR3 size: 14 residues. The DNA for the CDR3 is TGTGCCAGCAGCTCTAGCGGGAGTGGCGATACGCAGTATTTT. This encodes CASSSSGSGDTQYF.

V and J are TRBV27 and TRBJ2-7; 9 positions match TRBD2. This CDR3 spans 14 amino acids. Germline V gene data show CDR1 as MNHEY and CDR2 as SMNVEV (reference sequence). V was clipped by 6 bases and J by 2 bases; unmatched bases: 5. The CDR3 nucleotides read TGTGCCAGCAGGATGACTAGCGGACCCTACGAGCAGTACTTC. Protein: CASRMTSGPYEQYF.

A remark on this clone: This sample also contains other DNA sequences that code for the same CDR3. The gene calls are TRBV28 and TRBJ1-2; tentative D call: TRBD1 (5 bases). The CDR3 covers 13 residues. Trimming stripped 5 bases from V and 4 bases from J, with 11 bases between. From germline, CDR1 is MDHEN and CDR2 SYDVKM. CDR3 sequence: CASSPTGRYGYTF. In DNA, the CDR3 is TGTGCCAGCAGTCCTACAGGACGCTATGGCTACACCTTC.

The chain has TRBV6-5 and TRBJ2-2; D not certain. The germline V gene encodes CDR1 MNHEY and CDR2 SVGAGI. The CDR3 extends over 11 amino acids. Trimming removed 2 bases at V and 8 bases at J, with 3 bases between. The CDR3: CASSYIGELFF. For the CDR3, the DNA is TGTGCCAGCAGTTACATTGGGGAGCTGTTTTTT.

The rearrangement links TRBV30 to TRBJ2-7; no definite D call. Trimming left V 4 bases short and J 1 base short, with 11 bases between. This CDR3 has 13 amino acids. The germline gives CDR1 GTSNPN, CDR2 SVGIG (reference sequence). The DNA for the CDR3 is TGTGCCTGGACCCTAGACAATTCCTACGAGCAGTACTTC. Translated, it gives CAWTLDNSYEQYF.

This clone was recorded once. The rearrangement links TRBV25-1 to TRBJ2-1; 7 bases line up with TRBD2. The CDR3 runs to 16 residues. Unmatched junction bases numbered 12, after V lost 4 bases and J lost 6 bases. The germline CDR1 and CDR2 sequences are MGHDK and SYGVNS. The CDR3 bases are TGTGCCAGCAGTGCGGGTTCTGGCGGGAGAACCAATGAGCAGTTCTTC. It translates to CASSAGSGGRTNEQFF.

A single count supports this clone. This chain joins TRBV6-5 and TRBJ1-1, with TRBD1 matching over 7 bases. The V segment lost 2 bases and the J segment 4 bases; nucleotides outside the gene matches: 4. This CDR3 has 14 amino acids. Germline CDR1 reads MNHEY; CDR2 reads SVGAGI. The CDR3 loop is CASSYTTGVTEAFF. DNA for the CDR3: TGTGCCAGCAGTTACACCACAGGGGTCACTGAAGCTTTCTTT.

This chain connects TRBV7-9 to TRBJ2-5, with a weak D call TRBD1 (6 bases). V lost 5 bases and J 0 bases, leaving 10 bases between the germline ends. This CDR3 region has 14 residues. Germline-derived CDR1 and CDR2 are SEHNR and FQNEAQ (reference sequence). CDR3: CASSPRGHQETQYF. The CDR3 coding sequence is TGTGCCAGCAGCCCCAGGGGCCACCAAGAGACCCAGTACTTC.

The genes are TRBV7-9 and TRBJ2-2; 8 bases are shared with TRBD1. V was clipped by 6 bases and J by 0 bases; unmatched bases: 3. The CDR3 is 15 amino acids. CDR1 and CDR2 (germline): SEHNR, FQNEAQ (reference sequence). CDR3 amino acids: CASRSTGANTGELFF. DNA for the CDR3: TGTGCCAGCAGGTCGACAGGGGCGAACACCGGGGAGCTGTTTTTT.

V usage is TRBV30 and J usage is TRBJ2-1; 12 nucleotides match TRBD2. Trimming at V came to 8 bases and at J to 7 bases, leaving 6 bases not matched to a gene. Germline V gene lookup returns CDR1 GTSNPN and CDR2 SVGIG (reference sequence). The CDR3 has 13 amino acids. The CDR3 spells CAGGLAGKNEQFF. As DNA, the CDR3 is TGTGCCGGCGGACTAGCGGGAAAAAATGAGCAGTTCTTC.

The V and J genes are TRBV27 and TRBJ2-3, with D tentatively TRBD1 (6 bases). With 0 bases removed from V and 3 bases from J, the gap between germline ends came to 19 bases. CDR1 and CDR2 (germline): MNHEY, SMNVEV (reference sequence). The CDR3 is 18 amino acids. CDR3 protein: CASSLSRGRTAATDTQYF. The CDR3 nucleotides are TGTGCCAGCAGTTTATCTCGAGGGCGGACAGCCGCGACAGATACGCAGTATTTT.

V is TRBV19 and J is TRBJ2-3, with 14 nucleotides matching TRBD2. Looked up from germline, CDR1 is LNHDA and CDR2 is SQIVND (reference sequence). The trim removed 4 bases at V and 1 base at J, leaving 1 base unmatched. The CDR3 has 16 residues. The CDR3 sequence: CASSTGLAGGTDTQYF. The CDR3 DNA is TGTGCCAGTAGTACGGGACTAGCGGGGGGCACAGATACGCAGTATTTT.

The chain has TRBV28 and TRBJ1-3; the D gene is possibly TRBD1 (6 bases). Trimming left V 4 bases short and J 0 bases short, with 10 bases between. Germline V gene lookup returns CDR1 MDHEN and CDR2 SYDVKM. The CDR3 spans 15 residues. This CDR3 is CASSYGGPSGNTIYF. In DNA, the CDR3 is TGTGCCAGCAGTTATGGGGGGCCCTCTGGAAACACCATATATTTT.

The CDR3: CASSSRTGASYNEQFF. The CDR3 bases are TGTGCCAGCAGTTCCCGGACAGGTGCATCCTACAATGAGCAGTTCTTC. The chain has TRBV6-6 and TRBJ2-1; TRBD1 matches at 7 bases. The length of the CDR3 is 16 residues. Germline CDR1 and CDR2: MNHNY and SVGAGI (reference sequence). The ends lost 4 bases at V and 1 base at J; junction bases unmatched: 7.